The TCR beta chain under discussion was sequenced for a study of T cell repertoires in cytomegalovirus infection. This clonotype was detected a few times. Antigen specificity is unknown. Per the germline V gene, CDR1 is MNHEY and CDR2 is SVGEGT. V was trimmed by 0 bases and J by 7 bases, leaving 13 bases between them. CDR3 length: 15 amino acids. One entry per CDR3 protein, called by TCRdb with MiXCR from the reads. The data hold tens of thousands of distinct CDR3 sequences, with around 25% observed a single time. Specimen: CD8+ T cells from cultured PBMCs, collected from culture after CMV antigen stimulation. The rearrangement links TRBV6-2 or TRBV6-3 to TRBJ2-1, with TRBD2 as a possible D gene (5 bases). The source of this sequence is a human donor in good health (CMV status not recorded). Some clones in this sample may be carry-over from other donors' samples. In DNA, the CDR3 is TGTGCCAGCAGTTACTCTACTCGCGGGCTTAATGAGCAGTTCTTC. Protein sequence: CASSYSTRGLNEQFF.